This T cell receptor beta chain was observed in a study of CD8+CD57+ T cells in acquired aplastic anemia. For CDR3 and TCR beta VDJ profiling, genomic DNA was the template used. From the reads, TCRdb called clonotypes with MiXCR, one entry per CDR3 protein. Of over 150,000 distinct CDR3 sequences in the sample, roughly 65% were seen once. Looked up from germline, CDR1 is DFQATT and CDR2 is SNEGSKA (reference sequence). The V and J ends lost 6 bases and 6 bases respectively, with 27 bases between them. The CDR3 covers 16 residues. In patients chosen for sequencing, flow cytometry had shown CD8+CD57+ cell expansion.

The clonotype comes from a human donor with aplastic anemia. The chain couples TRBV20-1 to TRBJ2-7; TRBD1 is a possible D gene (6 bases). Sequenced input: sorted CD4+, CD8+, or CD8+CD57+ T cells (not recorded which) from PBMCs. CDR3 sequence (DNA): TGCAGTGCCCTTATACCCGAAGGGGTGCAGGGGACCGAGCAGTACTTC. Its protein product is CSALIPEGVQGTEQYF.